These 21 T cell receptor beta chains came from one sample sequenced in a study of blood T cell repertoires in COVID-19. Sequencing used immunoSEQ multiplex PCR; TCRdb keeps in-frame clones, though not all of them. The data contain 200,000 to 300,000 clones, 85% to 90% of them singletons. Sequences were obtained from peripheral blood. Receptors were obtained from a woman in her 40s who had recovered from COVID-19.

The J gene is TRBJ2-5, the V gene TRBV5-1; a weak D match, TRBD2 (7 bases). There are 15 residues in the CDR3. Germline V gene lookup returns CDR1 SGHRS and CDR2 YFSETQ. Deletions cut 1 base from V and 2 bases from J, with 12 bases between. As DNA, the CDR3 is TGCGCCAGCAGCTTGTTCGGGGGGCCACAAGAGACCCAGTACTTC. It encodes CASSLFGGPQETQYF.

V is TRBV5-1 and J is TRBJ1-5; TRBD1 aligns across 11 bases. The CDR3 has 15 amino acids. V shed 0 bases and J 7 bases; nucleotides not matched to a gene: 3. Germline V gene data show CDR1 as SGHRS and CDR2 as YFSETQ. The CDR3 DNA sequence: TGCGCCAGCAGCTTGGGGACAGGGGGCGTCCAGCCCCAGCATTTT. Its translation: CASSLGTGGVQPQHF.

The chain has TRBV7-9 and TRBJ2-5; 8 bases map to TRBD2. CDR1 and CDR2 (germline): SEHNR, FQNEAQ (reference sequence). The CDR3 totals 12 residues. Trimming took 5 bases from V and 7 from J; bases not matched to a gene: 3. The CDR3 DNA is TGTGCCAGCAGCCCGAGCGGGGGGACCCAGTACTTC. Protein sequence: CASSPSGGTQYF.

V usage is TRBV4-3 and J usage is TRBJ1-5; TRBD1 aligns across 10 bases. Germline-derived CDR1 and CDR2 are LGHNA and YSLEER. The junction had 3 bases not matched to a gene; V was cut back by 2 bases and J by 5 bases. The CDR3 is made up of 15 amino acids. The DNA for the CDR3 is TGCGCCAGCAGCCAATGGACAGGGGGGTATCAGCCCCAGCATTTT. Translated, it gives CASSQWTGGYQPQHF.

Written as DNA, the CDR3 is TGTGCCAGCAGCTTGGGGACAGGGGTTGTGGAGACCCAGTACTTC. Protein: CASSLGTGVVETQYF. The rearrangement links TRBV5-4 to TRBJ2-5, with 9 bases matching TRBD1. CDR1 is SGHNT and CDR2 is YYREEE in the germline V gene (reference sequence). The J segment lost 5 bases and the V segment lost 0 bases, leaving 5 bases of the junction unmatched. This CDR3 contains 15 residues.

This clone occurred a few times. The V and J genes are TRBV23-1 and TRBJ1-1; D ambiguous. TRBV23-1 falls under the ORF class, with uncertain function. CDR3 length: 18 residues. Trimming removed 3 bases at V and 2 bases at J, with 22 bases between. This CDR3 is CASSHLFRVHLPNTEAFF. The CDR3 DNA reads TGCGCCAGCAGTCACCTTTTCCGGGTCCACCTGCCTAACACTGAAGCTTTCTTT.

The chain has TRBV19 and TRBJ1-2; D uncertain. This CDR3 has 14 amino acids. Germline V lookup: CDR1 LNHDA, CDR2 SQIVND (reference sequence). V was shortened by 7 bases and J by 2 bases, with 14 bases between the two germline ends. Here the CDR3 reads CASTQKEGNYGYTF. In DNA form, the CDR3 reads TGTGCCAGTACCCAGAAGGAGGGAAACTATGGCTACACCTTC.

This clone was detected only once. The V call is TRBV7-9, the J call TRBJ2-1, with D tentatively TRBD2 (5 bases). Between the trimmed V and J ends, which lost 0 bases and 6 bases, there was a span of 12 bases. Germline V CDR1 and CDR2: SEHNR, FQNEAQ (reference sequence). This CDR3 is built from 15 residues. CDR3 DNA: TGTGCCAGCAGCTTAGCGGAGCGAGGAGGCAATGAGCAGTTCTTC. Its protein product is CASSLAERGGNEQFF.

The rearrangement uses TRBV6-2 or TRBV6-3 and TRBJ2-2, with 10 bases identical to TRBD1. Germline assignment: CDR1 MNHEY and CDR2 SVGEGT. Trimming cost V 6 bases and J 1 base; bases outside gene matches: 8. The CDR3 is 17 residues long. The CDR3 nucleotides read TGTGCCAGCAGCATTCGACAGGGGGCTGGGAACACCGGGGAGCTGTTTTTT. Amino acids: CASSIRQGAGNTGELFF.

This rearrangement joins TRBV7-9 to TRBJ1-2; D is ambiguous. The CDR3 spans 13 residues. V lost 5 bases to trimming and J lost 3 bases, with 10 bases between them. Germline V gene data show CDR1 as SEHNR and CDR2 as FQNEAQ (reference sequence). The CDR3 region is CASSRTGDYGYTF. CDR3 coding DNA: TGTGCCAGCAGCAGGACGGGAGACTATGGCTACACCTTC.

In nucleotides, the CDR3 is TGTGCCAGCAGCGCCTCGCCGGGGACAGCCAACTACGAGCAGTACTTC. Its translation: CASSASPGTANYEQYF. The chain uses TRBV5-6 and TRBJ2-7; 7 nucleotides match TRBD1. The length of the CDR3 is 16 residues. V was pared by 4 bases and J by 3 bases, with 13 bases of the junction left unmatched. The germline V gene encodes CDR1 SGHDT and CDR2 YYEEEE.

This chain joins TRBV29-1 and TRBJ2-1, with 7 bases lining up with TRBD1. CDR1 SQVTM and CDR2 ANQGSEA come from the germline V gene. V lost 7 bases and J lost 12; bases outside the gene matches: 18. There are 14 residues in the CDR3. The CDR3 coding sequence is TGCAGCGCCCTGAAGGGGGCGCGGAAGGTTGGGCAGTTCTTC. Amino acids: CSALKGARKVGQFF.

The chain uses TRBV7-2 and TRBJ2-1; TRBD2 is a possible D gene (7 bases). V shed 5 bases and J shed 2 bases, with 10 bases lying between them. CDR1 and CDR2 from the germline V gene are SGHTA and FQGNSA. This CDR3 is built from 14 residues. The CDR3 DNA reads as TGTGCCAGCAGCCACGGGGGGCCCTACAATGAGCAGTTCTTC. This encodes CASSHGGPYNEQFF.

The V gene is TRBV6-1, the J gene TRBJ1-2; 7 bases line up with TRBD1. The CDR3 length is 15 residues. Germline loops: CDR1 MNHNS, CDR2 SASEGT. With 0 bases clipped from V and 4 bases from J, the junction kept 5 bases outside the gene matches. CDR3 in amino acids: CASSEARTGRYGYTF. The CDR3 DNA follows: TGTGCCAGCAGTGAAGCCCGGACAGGCCGCTATGGCTACACCTTC.

The chain carries TRBV6-1 and TRBJ2-5; a weak D match, TRBD1 (6 bases). Germline V gene data show CDR1 as MNHNS and CDR2 as SASEGT. Trimming removed 2 bases from V and 5 bases from J, with 21 bases in between. The CDR3 covers 17 residues. CDR3 sequence: CASSEWKGGNFGETQYF. The CDR3 DNA reads as TGTGCCAGCAGTGAATGGAAAGGGGGAAACTTTGGTGAGACCCAGTACTTC.

V is TRBV6-2 or TRBV6-3 and J is TRBJ2-2; D is unresolved. CDR1 MNHEY and CDR2 SVGEGT come from the germline V gene. The germline V and J ends were trimmed by 0 bases and 1 base, with 6 bases remaining between them. The length of the CDR3 is 15 residues. CDR3 sequence: CASSYSRLNTGELFF. The CDR3 nucleotides read TGTGCCAGCAGTTACTCGCGTCTGAACACCGGGGAGCTGTTTTTT.

The rearrangement joins TRBV3-1 (or the pseudogene TRBV3-2) to TRBJ2-6; perhaps TRBD1 as D (6 bases). Trimming removed 0 bases at V and 4 bases at J, with 13 bases between. Germline lookup yields CDR1 LGHDT and CDR2 YNNKEL (reference sequence). The CDR3 has 17 residues. CDR3 DNA sequence: TGTGCCAGCAGCCAAGATTGGGGGCAGGAAGGGGCCAACGTCCTGACTTTC. Translating it yields CASSQDWGQEGANVLTF.

The chain employs TRBV19 and TRBJ2-7, with 7 bases lining up with TRBD1. This CDR3 comprises 15 residues. Looked up from germline, CDR1 is LNHDA and CDR2 is SQIVND (reference sequence). This chain's CDR3 is CATLTRQGGTYEQYF. In nucleotides, the CDR3 is TGTGCTACACTCACAAGACAGGGTGGGACCTACGAGCAGTACTTC.

CDR3 DNA: TGTGCCAGCAGCTCGGCGGACTTAAGGAACACTGAAGCTTTCTTT. Translation: CASSSADLRNTEAFF. This chain connects TRBV5-4 to TRBJ1-1; the D is unclear. Deletions cut 3 bases from V and 1 base from J, with 13 bases between. The length of the CDR3 is 15 residues. Per germline, CDR1 SGHNT and CDR2 YYREEE (reference sequence).

The V call is TRBV19, the J call TRBJ2-5, with TRBD2 as a possible D gene (6 bases). Trimming pared 3 bases from V and 5 bases from J, leaving 16 bases between. Germline values: CDR1 LNHDA, CDR2 SQIVND (reference sequence). The CDR3 extends over 15 amino acids. CDR3 in amino acids: CASSMGTSRRETQYF. CDR3 nucleotide sequence: TGTGCCAGTAGTATGGGGACTTCTCGGCGGGAGACCCAGTACTTC.

The J gene is TRBJ1-1, the V gene TRBV27; 9 nucleotides agree with TRBD1. After removal of 6 bases from V and 4 bases from J, the junction contained 12 bases not matched to a gene. Germline V lookup: CDR1 MNHEY, CDR2 SMNVEV (reference sequence). This CDR3 has 16 amino acids. CDR3: CASSDPGTGIGTEAFF. The CDR3 bases are TGTGCCAGCAGCGACCCCGGGACAGGGATTGGCACTGAAGCTTTCTTT.